This TCR beta chain was sequenced in a study of T cell responses to AZD1222 COVID-19 vaccine. Study details: Pooling of second doses given at about 4 or about 12 weeks was done. General study points: White British ancestry dominated among donors, who included more females, and clonal diversity was possibly underestimated. Among spike-specific TCRs, nearly half reportedly target unmutated variant regions. AZD1222 recipients seropositive at baseline numbered only 6 or 7.

Trimming took off 4 bases at V and 2 bases at J, with 11 bases between the two ends. The CDR3 has 14 amino acids. Germline values: CDR1 KGHSH, CDR2 LQKENI. Comment on this clone: Its specificity is not known.

Generated by immunoSEQ multiplex PCR, the TCRdb table keeps only in-frame clones and is missing some. The sample lists tens of thousands of clones; approximately 91% were seen once. The chain combines TRBV18 with TRBJ1-2; D call uncertain. Sequenced material: peripheral blood, taken on day 0 of AZD1222 vaccination. This clonotype was obtained from an adult in good health. CDR3 in amino acids: CASSLGADNYGYTF. Written as DNA, the CDR3 is TGTGCCAGCTCACTTGGAGCGGACAACTATGGCTACACCTTC.